In its sample, the clone carrying this T cell receptor beta chain was seen many times. Its cognate antigen is unknown. This sample is drawn from a study of CD8 T cells in ankylosing spondylitis. Study outcomes and limitations: Earlier authors reported some of these motif variants in reactive arthritis synovial fluid and blood. There was reportedly significant enrichment of clones that were disease-linked in matched ankylosing spondylitis synovial fluid. A motif in TCR beta, a set of eight highly homologous variants, appeared characteristic of ankylosing spondylitis blood. Clones linked to disease, bearing a CD8+ phenotype, were relatively rare in peripheral blood.

TCRdb re-called the 5' RACE reads through MiXCR, storing one row per CDR3 protein. The data contain 500,000 to 650,000 distinct CDR3 sequences, roughly 5.3% of them singletons. Germline lookup yields CDR1 SQVTM and CDR2 ANQGSEA. The CDR3 runs to 15 residues. V gave up 7 bases and J gave up 1 base, with 19 bases separating them. The receptor was derived from a male donor with ankylosing spondylitis. Specimen: blood, either unsorted or a sorted T cell fraction (not recorded which). This chain connects TRBV29-1 to TRBJ2-5; TRBD1 might be the D (5 bases). CDR3 coding DNA: TGCAGCGCCGCTAGGACACTAAGGGCCCAAGAGACCCAGTACTTC. Its translation: CSAARTLRAQETQYF.